This TCR beta chain was sequenced in a study of blood T cell repertoires in COVID-19. About the study: Sources were T cells, B-cell-depleted T cells, or PBMCs; the material itself was cDNA or gDNA.

Only in-frame clones appear in the TCRdb table, and some are missing; sequencing was by immunoSEQ multiplex PCR. The data show roughly 150,000 clones, around 89% seen once. In germline, CDR1 is SEHNR, CDR2 FQNEAQ (reference sequence). Trimming took 5 bases from V and 5 from J; bases not matched to a gene: 7. The CDR3 spans 15 residues. This TCR derives from a man aged 55 to 69 with acute or convalescent COVID-19. V usage is TRBV7-9 and J usage is TRBJ2-1; 9 positions match TRBD1. Sequenced: peripheral blood. CDR3 region: CASSTAWTGDNEQFF. The CDR3 bases are TGTGCCAGCAGCACAGCCTGGACAGGGGACAATGAGCAGTTCTTC.